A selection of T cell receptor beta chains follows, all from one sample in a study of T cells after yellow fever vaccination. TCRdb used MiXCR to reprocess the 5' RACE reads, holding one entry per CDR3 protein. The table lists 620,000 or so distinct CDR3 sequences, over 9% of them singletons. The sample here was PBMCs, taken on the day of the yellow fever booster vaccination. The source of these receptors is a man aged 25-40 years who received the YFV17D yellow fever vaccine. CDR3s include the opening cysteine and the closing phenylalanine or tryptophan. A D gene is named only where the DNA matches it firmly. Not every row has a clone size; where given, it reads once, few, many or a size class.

TGTGCCAGCAGCCTAAAGCGGGAGGGCCGTGATACGCAGTATTTT,CASSLKREGRDTQYF,TRBV14,TRBJ2-3,TRBD2,few
TGCGCCAGCAGTCAATCGACGGTGAGCTCCTACAATGAGCAGTTCTTC,CASSQSTVSSYNEQFF,TRBV23-1,TRBJ2-1,.,few
TGTGCCAGCAGTTGGAGGGGCGGACGGAAAAGGAATGAGCAGTTCTTC,CASSWRGGRKRNEQFF,TRBV6-5,TRBJ2-1,.,few
TGCGCCAGCAGCTTGGGGACGGGAGGACCCTACGAGCAGTACTTC,CASSLGTGGPYEQYF,TRBV5-1,TRBJ2-7,TRBD2,few
TGTGCCAGCAGCCCTGTATCGGACAGAACTGTGTATTTT,CASSPVSDRTVYF,TRBV7-9,TRBJ2-3,.,.
TGCGCCAGCAGCCAGGACGCGGGATCAAATGAGCAGTTCTTC,CASSQDAGSNEQFF,TRBV4-1,TRBJ2-1,.,few
TGTGCCAGCACCTCTTTCAATGAGCAGTTCTTC,CASTSFNEQFF,TRBV27,TRBJ2-1,.,.
TGTGCCAGCAGCTTATTCTCAGCGGGAGGGTACAATGAGCAGTTCTTC,CASSLFSAGGYNEQFF,TRBV7-2,TRBJ2-1,TRBD2,few
TGCGCCAGCTCGAGGGGAATCGACAATGAGCAGTTCTTC,CASSRGIDNEQFF,TRBV4-3,TRBJ2-1,.,.
TGCACCAGCAGCCAACAGAGGACTAGCCGGAACTACGAGCAGTACTTC,CTSSQQRTSRNYEQYF,TRBV1,TRBJ2-7,.,.
TGCGCCAGCAGCCCCGGCGTATCCGAGACAGGGTTTTACACTGAAGCTTTCTTT,CASSPGVSETGFYTEAFF,TRBV5-1,TRBJ1-1,TRBD1,many
TGTGCCAGCAGCCAGGATAGCGGGGCGACCTACAATGAGCAGTTCTTC,CASSQDSGATYNEQFF,TRBV4-2,TRBJ2-1,TRBD2,many
TGTGCCAGCAGCCCTATTGGGCTAGCGGGAAGGGAGACCCAGTACTTC,CASSPIGLAGRETQYF,TRBV7-2,TRBJ2-5,TRBD2,few